Sequencing of this TCR beta chain was carried out in a study of CD8 T cells in Susac syndrome. Broader study findings: The CD4+ T cell repertoires of Susac syndrome were found to show no clonal expansion.

In Susac syndrome patients, recently defined diagnostic criteria for definite or probable disease were met. With random hexamers, about 0.5 to 1 ug RNA was reverse transcribed. The method of amplification for TCR beta CDR3 was immunoSEQ multiplex PCR, covering 54 Vbeta and 13 Jbeta. TCRdb re-derived calls from the immunoSEQ multiplex PCR reads in MiXCR, one entry per CDR3 protein. Seen here are roughly 160,000 distinct CDR3 sequences, 95% to 97% observed once, and the top ten hold roughly 0.12%. Germline-derived CDR1 and CDR2 are DFQATT and SNEGSKA (reference sequence). V dropped 6 bases and J dropped 4 bases, with 18 bases sitting between them. This CDR3 spans 14 amino acids. Regarding this clonotype: Its antigen is not known.

The chain joins TRBV20-1 to TRBJ2-5; perhaps TRBD1 as D (6 bases). Sequenced input: CD4+ T cells from PBMCs. This clonotype originated in a human donor with Susac syndrome. The CDR3 loop reads CSAQPGTSGETQYF. The CDR3 DNA follows: TGCAGTGCGCAACCCGGGACATCTGGAGAGACCCAGTACTTC.